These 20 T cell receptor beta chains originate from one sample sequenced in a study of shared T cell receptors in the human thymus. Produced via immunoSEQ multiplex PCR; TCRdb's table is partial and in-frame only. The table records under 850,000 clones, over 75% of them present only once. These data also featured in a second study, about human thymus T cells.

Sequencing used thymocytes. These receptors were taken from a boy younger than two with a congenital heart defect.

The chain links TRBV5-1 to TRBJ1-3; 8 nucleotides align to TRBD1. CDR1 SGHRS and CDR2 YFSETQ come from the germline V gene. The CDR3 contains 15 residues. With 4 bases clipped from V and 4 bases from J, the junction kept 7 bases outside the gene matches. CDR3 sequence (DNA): TGCGCCAGCAGCCAAGAGCAGGGGGCCGGAAACACCATATATTTT. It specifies CASSQEQGAGNTIYF.

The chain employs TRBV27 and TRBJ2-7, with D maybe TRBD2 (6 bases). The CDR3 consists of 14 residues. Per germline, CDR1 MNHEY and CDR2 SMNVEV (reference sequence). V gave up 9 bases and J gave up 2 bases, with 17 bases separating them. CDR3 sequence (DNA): TGTGCCAGTGGGCGGTCTAGCGAAGCCTACGAGCAGTACTTC. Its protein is CASGRSSEAYEQYF.

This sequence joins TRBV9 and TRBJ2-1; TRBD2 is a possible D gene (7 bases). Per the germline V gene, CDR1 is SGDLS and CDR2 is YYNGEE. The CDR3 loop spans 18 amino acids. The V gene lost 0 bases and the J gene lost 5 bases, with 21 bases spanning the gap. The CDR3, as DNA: TGTGCCAGCAGCGTAGTAGTTGGTGGGGGAGGGGACAACAATGAGCAGTTCTTC. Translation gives CASSVVVGGGGDNNEQFF.

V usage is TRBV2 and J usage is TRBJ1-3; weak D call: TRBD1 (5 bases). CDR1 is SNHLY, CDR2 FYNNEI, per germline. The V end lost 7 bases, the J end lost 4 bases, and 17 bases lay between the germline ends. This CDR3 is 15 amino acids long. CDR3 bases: TGTGCCAGCAAGGCTCTGGGACTGGGAGGAAACACCATATATTTT. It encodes CASKALGLGGNTIYF.

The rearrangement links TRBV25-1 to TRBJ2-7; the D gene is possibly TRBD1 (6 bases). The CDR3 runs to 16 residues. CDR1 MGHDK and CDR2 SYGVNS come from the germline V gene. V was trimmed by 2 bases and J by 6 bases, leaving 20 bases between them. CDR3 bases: TGTGCCAGCAGTGAAACCGAGTCTCGTCGAGGGGGCGAGCAGTACTTC. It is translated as CASSETESRRGGEQYF.

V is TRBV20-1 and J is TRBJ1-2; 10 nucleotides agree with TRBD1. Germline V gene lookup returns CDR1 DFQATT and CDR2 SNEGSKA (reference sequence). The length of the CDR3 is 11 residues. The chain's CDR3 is CTTGQGNGYTF. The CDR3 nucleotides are TGCACCACGGGACAGGGGAATGGCTACACCTTC.

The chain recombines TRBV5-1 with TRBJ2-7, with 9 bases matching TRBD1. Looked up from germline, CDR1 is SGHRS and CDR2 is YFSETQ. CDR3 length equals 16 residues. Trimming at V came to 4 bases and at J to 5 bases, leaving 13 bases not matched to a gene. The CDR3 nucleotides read TGCGCCAGCAGCGGCGGTAGGGGACAGGGCCTGAACGAGCAGTACTTC. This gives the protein CASSGGRGQGLNEQYF.

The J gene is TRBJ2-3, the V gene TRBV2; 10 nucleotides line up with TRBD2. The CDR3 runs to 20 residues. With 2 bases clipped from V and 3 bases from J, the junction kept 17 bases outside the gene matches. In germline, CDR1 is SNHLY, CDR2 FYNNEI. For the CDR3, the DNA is TGTGCCAGCAGTGAATGGACTAGCGGAAGAACCAGGAAAGGGACAGATACGCAGTATTTT. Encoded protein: CASSEWTSGRTRKGTDTQYF.

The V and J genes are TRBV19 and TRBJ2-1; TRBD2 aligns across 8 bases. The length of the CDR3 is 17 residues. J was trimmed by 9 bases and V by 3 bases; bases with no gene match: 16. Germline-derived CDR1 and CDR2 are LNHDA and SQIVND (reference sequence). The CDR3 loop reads CASSMRDLSGRGGEQFF. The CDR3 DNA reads TGTGCCAGTAGTATGAGGGATTTGAGCGGGAGAGGTGGTGAGCAGTTCTTC.

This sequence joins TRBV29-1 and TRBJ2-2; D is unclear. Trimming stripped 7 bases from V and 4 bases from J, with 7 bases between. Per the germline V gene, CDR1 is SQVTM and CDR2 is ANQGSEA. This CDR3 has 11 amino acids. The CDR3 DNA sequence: TGCAGCGCGCGCGGCACCGGGGAGCTGTTTTTT. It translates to CSARGTGELFF.

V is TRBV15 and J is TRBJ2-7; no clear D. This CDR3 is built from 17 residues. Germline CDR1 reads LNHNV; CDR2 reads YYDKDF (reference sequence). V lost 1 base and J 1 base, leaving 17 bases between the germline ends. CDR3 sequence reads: CATSRAPVGSYSYEQYF. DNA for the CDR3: TGTGCCACCAGCAGAGCCCCCGTGGGCAGCTATTCCTACGAGCAGTACTTC.

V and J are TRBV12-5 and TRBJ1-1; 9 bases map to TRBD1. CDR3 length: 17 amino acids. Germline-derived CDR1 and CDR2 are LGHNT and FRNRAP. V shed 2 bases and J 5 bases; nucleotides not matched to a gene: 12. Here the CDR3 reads CASGLPPGQGERTEAFF. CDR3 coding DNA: TGTGCTAGTGGTTTGCCGCCGGGACAGGGCGAGCGAACTGAAGCTTTCTTT.

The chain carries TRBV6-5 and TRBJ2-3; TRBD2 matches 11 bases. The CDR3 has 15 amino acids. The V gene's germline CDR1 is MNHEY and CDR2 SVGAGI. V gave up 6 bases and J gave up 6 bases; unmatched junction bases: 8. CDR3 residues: CASSFSGRAVDTQYF. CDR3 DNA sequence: TGTGCCAGCAGCTTTAGCGGGAGGGCCGTTGATACGCAGTATTTT.

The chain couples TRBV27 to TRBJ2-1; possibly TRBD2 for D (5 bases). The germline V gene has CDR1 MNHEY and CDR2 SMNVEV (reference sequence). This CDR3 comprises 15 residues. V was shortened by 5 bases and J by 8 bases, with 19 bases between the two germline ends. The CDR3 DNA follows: TGTGCCAGCAGTCGAGGGTGGCTCGCCGGGGATGAGCAGTTCTTC. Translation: CASSRGWLAGDEQFF.

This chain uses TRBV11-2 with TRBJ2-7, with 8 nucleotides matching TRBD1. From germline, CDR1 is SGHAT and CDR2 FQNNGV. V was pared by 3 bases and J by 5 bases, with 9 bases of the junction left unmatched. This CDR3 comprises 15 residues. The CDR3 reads CASSFCGQGFHEQYF. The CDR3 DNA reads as TGTGCCAGCAGCTTCTGCGGACAGGGCTTCCACGAGCAGTACTTC. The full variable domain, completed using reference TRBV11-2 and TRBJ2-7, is EAGVAQSPRYKIIEKRQSVAFWCNPISGHATLYWYQQILGQGPKLLIQFQNNGVVDDSQLPKDRFSAERLKGVDSTLKIQPAKLEDSAVYLCASSFCGQGFHEQYFGPGTRLTVT.

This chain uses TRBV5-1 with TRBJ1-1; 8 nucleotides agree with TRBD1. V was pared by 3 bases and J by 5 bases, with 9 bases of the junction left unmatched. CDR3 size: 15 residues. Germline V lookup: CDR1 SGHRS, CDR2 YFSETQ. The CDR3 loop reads CASSWGQAKSTEAFF. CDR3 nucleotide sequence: TGCGCCAGCAGCTGGGGACAGGCTAAATCGACTGAAGCTTTCTTT.

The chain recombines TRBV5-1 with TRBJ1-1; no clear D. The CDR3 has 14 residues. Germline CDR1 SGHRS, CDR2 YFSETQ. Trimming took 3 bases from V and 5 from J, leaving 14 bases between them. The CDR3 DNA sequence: TGCGCCAGCAGCTCGGGTTTAAAAGAGACTGAAGCTTTCTTT. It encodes CASSSGLKETEAFF.

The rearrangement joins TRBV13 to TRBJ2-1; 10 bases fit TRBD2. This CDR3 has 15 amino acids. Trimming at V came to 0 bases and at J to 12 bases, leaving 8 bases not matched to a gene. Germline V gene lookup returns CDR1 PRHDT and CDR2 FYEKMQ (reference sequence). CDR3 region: CASSLGDLAGEWQFF. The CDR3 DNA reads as TGTGCCAGCAGCTTAGGGGATCTAGCGGGAGAGTGGCAGTTCTTC.

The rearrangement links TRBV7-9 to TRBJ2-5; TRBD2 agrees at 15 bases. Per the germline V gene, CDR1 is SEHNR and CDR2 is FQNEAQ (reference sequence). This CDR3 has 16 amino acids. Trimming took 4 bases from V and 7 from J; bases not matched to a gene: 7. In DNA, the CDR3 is TGTGCCAGCAGCTCCGGACTAGCGGGAGGGCCAGGGACCCAGTACTTC. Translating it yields CASSSGLAGGPGTQYF.

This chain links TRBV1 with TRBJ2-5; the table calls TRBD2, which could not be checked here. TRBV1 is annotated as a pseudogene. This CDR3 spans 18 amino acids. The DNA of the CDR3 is TGCACCAGCAGCCAAGACGGGGTAATAGCGGGGCCTATGGAGACCCAGTACTTC. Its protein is CTSSQDGVIAGPMETQYF.